This T cell receptor beta chain was sequenced in a study of T cells in Graves' hyperthyroidism and ophthalmopathy. Regarding this clonotype: The antigen is not known.

Study-wide findings and caveats: It was a median about 6.5 months before onset that the model predicted ophthalmopathy.

Diagnosis of hyperthyroidism was new in patients aged 18 to 65, and its duration was under 2 months. Diagnostic assessment was based on clinical symptoms, serum thyroxine and TRAb, thyroid ultrasound and orbital computed tomography. CDR3 length equals 14 residues. The germline V and J ends were trimmed by 4 bases and 6 bases, with 16 bases remaining between them. CDR1 LGHDT and CDR2 YNNKEL come from the germline V gene (reference sequence). Template material for amplifying TCR beta CDR3 regions consisted of RNA transcripts. First-round RT-PCR targeting the TCR CDR3 was performed with the HTBI primer set. TCRdb itself ran the multiplex PCR reads through MiXCR, one entry per CDR3 protein. The sample consists of about 560,000 distinct CDR3 sequences, approximately 16% of them appearing once.

Specimen: blood. This clonotype originated in a young woman with Graves' hyperthyroidism. V is TRBV3-1 and J is TRBJ2-7; the D gene is possibly TRBD2 (6 bases). Here the CDR3 reads CASSPLGGPSEQYF. The CDR3 bases are TGTGCCAGCAGCCCCCTAGGAGGGCCGAGCGAGCAGTACTTC.